This passage covers 10 T cell receptor beta chains from one sample sequenced in a study of T cell changes during pregnancy in multiple sclerosis. TCRdb keeps only in-frame clones here, not all; method: immunoSEQ multiplex PCR. The data contain tens of thousands of clones, about 90% of them singletons. Sample: peripheral blood, taken after pregnancy. Receptor source: a female donor in good health, enrolled as a control in a pregnancy study.

This chain uses TRBV5-1 with TRBJ1-2; 8 positions agree with TRBD1. CDR1 and CDR2 from the germline V gene are SGHRS and YFSETQ. Losses at the gene ends were 0 bases for V and 6 bases for J; bases not matched to a gene: 10. This CDR3 comprises 16 residues. The chain's CDR3 is CASSLVGQGARNGYTF. CDR3 nucleotide sequence: TGCGCCAGCAGCTTGGTCGGGCAGGGGGCGAGAAATGGCTACACCTTC.

A single count supports this clone. The gene calls are TRBV5-4 and TRBJ2-7; D not resolved. Germline V gene data show CDR1 as SGHNT and CDR2 as YYREEE (reference sequence). The CDR3 contains 15 residues. V shed 2 bases and J shed 0 bases, with 12 bases lying between them. The CDR3 coding sequence is TGTGCCAGCAGCTTACAGATTACTGGCTCCTACGAGCAGTACTTC. It codes for CASSLQITGSYEQYF.

This clone has a single count. In nucleotides, the CDR3 is TGTGCCAGCAGCGTAGACAGGGTACCCCTCCGGGAGCAGTTCTTC. Encoded protein: CASSVDRVPLREQFF. This chain connects TRBV9 to TRBJ2-1; a weak D match, TRBD1 (6 bases). Germline V gene lookup returns CDR1 SGDLS and CDR2 YYNGEE. Deletions cut 0 bases from V and 10 bases from J, with 17 bases between. This CDR3 is built from 15 residues.

In its sample, this clone was seen once. The chain is built from TRBV10-2 and TRBJ2-1, with 9 bases aligning to TRBD1. Germline CDR1 reads WSHSY; CDR2 reads SAAADI. The CDR3 loop spans 14 amino acids. J gave up 9 bases and V 10 bases, and 13 bases lay outside the gene matches. CDR3 DNA: TGCGCCACCACACCCGGGACAGGGCGGTCTGAGCAGTTCTTC. Amino acids: CATTPGTGRSEQFF.

This rearrangement joins TRBV30 to TRBJ1-4; 9 bases agree with TRBD1. The CDR3 has 14 residues. Per the germline V gene, CDR1 is GTSNPN and CDR2 is SVGIG (reference sequence). V lost 8 bases and J lost 4; bases outside the gene matches: 8. CDR3 DNA sequence: TGTGCCGTAAATCGACAGGGGGGTAATGAAAAACTGTTTTTT. Amino acid sequence: CAVNRQGGNEKLFF. Looking up the rest from reference TRBV30 and TRBJ1-4 gives the full variable domain: SQTIHQWPATLVQPVGSPLSLECTVEGTSNPNLYWYRQAAGRGLQLLFYSVGIGQISSEVPQNLSASRPQDRQFILSSKKLLLSDSGFYLCAVNRQGGNEKLFFGSGTQLSVL.

This clone has only a few counts. The chain employs TRBV27 and TRBJ1-1; D ambiguous. V was clipped by 9 bases and J by 0 bases, with 14 bases between them. CDR1 MNHEY and CDR2 SMNVEV come from the germline V gene (reference sequence). CDR3 length equals 14 residues. CDR3 protein: CASRLLEMNTEAFF. CDR3 sequence (DNA): TGTGCCAGTAGATTATTAGAGATGAACACTGAAGCTTTCTTT.

This clone occurred once. V gene TRBV14 combines with J gene TRBJ2-3; D is unclear. Germline V CDR1 and CDR2: SGHDN, FVKESK. The CDR3 runs 15 residues. Trimming removed 0 bases from V and 4 bases from J, with 11 bases in between. CDR3 loop: CASSQDRHLADTQYF. CDR3 in DNA: TGTGCCAGCAGCCAAGACAGGCATCTCGCAGATACGCAGTATTTT.

The chain has TRBV7-9 and TRBJ2-5; 10 nucleotides line up with TRBD2. Germline lookup yields CDR1 SEHNR and CDR2 FQNEAQ (reference sequence). With V trimmed by 2 bases and J by 4 bases, 10 bases remained unmatched. The CDR3 length is 17 residues. The CDR3 reads CASSLQAGGPSGETQYF. CDR3 DNA sequence: TGTGCCAGCAGCTTACAAGCGGGAGGGCCCTCGGGAGAGACCCAGTACTTC. Variable domain in full (rest from reference TRBV7-9 and TRBJ2-5): DTGVSQNPRHKITKRGQNVTFRCDPISEHNRLYWYRQTLGQGPEFLTYFQNEAQLEKSRLLSDRFSAERPKGSFSTLEIQRTEQGDSAMYLCASSLQAGGPSGETQYFGPGTRLLVL.

This clone has only one observation. This chain connects TRBV11-3 to TRBJ1-1, with D unclear. The CDR3 covers 14 residues. Trimming took 3 bases from V and 2 from J, leaving 10 bases between them. Germline assignment: CDR1 SGHNT and CDR2 YENEEA. The CDR3 region is CASSFVTTNTEAFF. CDR3 bases: TGTGCCAGCAGCTTCGTGACAACAAACACTGAAGCTTTCTTT.

The chain joins TRBV5-6 to TRBJ1-5; TRBD1 aligns across 8 bases. Looked up from germline, CDR1 is SGHDT and CDR2 is YYEEEE. The CDR3 has 14 residues. The V segment lost 5 bases and the J segment 3 bases; nucleotides outside the gene matches: 4. CDR3 nucleotides: TGTGCCAGCAGTTGGACAGGGCTCAATCAGCCCCAGCATTTT. Translation gives CASSWTGLNQPQHF.